This T cell receptor beta chain is drawn from a study of early stage breast cancer tumors. Overall study findings and caveats: Comparing each tissue with blood distinguished tumor from normal in most of the 16 patients. Compared with adjacent normal breast tissue, tumors showed roughly 2.4-fold greater T cell density and higher clonality.

Per germline, CDR1 LGHNA and CDR2 YSLEER. The CDR3 runs 18 residues. The V gene lost 1 base and the J gene lost 0 bases, with 16 bases spanning the gap. As to this clone: No antigen is known for it.

Method: immunoSEQ multiplex PCR; TCRdb's copy keeps in-frame clones and lacks some. This sample carries fewer than 50,000 clones, around 73% of them seen once, and the ten largest clones take about 7.2%. The sample consisted of blood. This receptor was identified in a person aged 45 to 59 with breast cancer. The chain couples TRBV4-3 to TRBJ1-3, with D possibly being TRBD1 (6 bases). For the CDR3, the DNA is TGCGCCAGCAGCCAAGGGGTGGGTCGACAGGCCTCTGGAAACACCATATATTTT. It yields the protein CASSQGVGRQASGNTIYF.